The 32 T cell receptor beta chains reported below all come from one sample, sequenced in a study of T cell clonality in common variable immunodeficiency. Assay: immunoSEQ multiplex PCR; the TCRdb copy retains only in-frame clones and omits some. The profile covers tens of thousands of clones, none occurring a single time. The specimen was peripheral blood mononuclear cells. These receptors were obtained from a person between 18 and 75 years old in good health.

This clone was seen at least ten times. From the germline J gene comes the end of the CDR3, since the read stops 3 residues before it. This sequence joins TRBV30 and TRBJ2-2; 7 nucleotides match TRBD1. The trim removed 4 bases at V and 3 bases at J, leaving 2 bases unmatched. CDR3 length: 13 residues. Germline V gene lookup returns CDR1 GTSNPN and CDR2 SVGIG (reference sequence). The CDR3 here is CAWTTGYTGELFF. CDR3 bases read: TGTGCCTGGACGACAGGGTACACCGGGGAG. Full variable domain (missing parts from reference TRBV30 and TRBJ2-2): SQTIHQWPATLVQPVGSPLSLECTVEGTSNPNLYWYRQAAGRGLQLLFYSVGIGQISSEVPQNLSASRPQDRQFILSSKKLLLSDSGFYLCAWTTGYTGELFFGEGSRLTVL.

This clone was counted many times. The DNA ends 3 residues before the CDR3 does, and the rest of the CDR3 is filled in from the germline J gene. V usage is TRBV6-1 and J usage is TRBJ1-2; D uncertain. The CDR3 totals 15 residues. In germline, CDR1 is MNHNS, CDR2 SASEGT. The CDR3: CASSEGIGSPWGYTF. The sequenced CDR3 bases are TGTGCCAGCAGTGAAGGGATAGGGTCCCCGTGGGGC.

This clone was counted ten times or more. Read sequence stops 3 residues before the CDR3 end, and the germline J gene provides the missing end. The chain carries TRBV10-1 and TRBJ2-3, with 8 bases that match TRBD2. The CDR3 is 17 residues long. V trimming: 10 bases; J trimming: 1 base; junction bases outside the gene matches: 16. Germline CDR1 reads WNHNN; CDR2 reads SYGVQD (reference sequence). Partial CDR3 DNA: TGCGCCACCAGCCCTACTAGCGGAGTAGGGGGCACAGATACG. This gives the protein CATSPTSGVGGTDT. The full CDR3 protein is CATSPTSGVGGTDTQYF.

This clone was seen repeatedly, ten times or more. Sequencing ends 3 residues short of the CDR3 end; the germline J gene provides the rest. The chain employs TRBV6-1 and TRBJ2-1; TRBD1 aligns across 7 bases. Germline values: CDR1 MNHNS, CDR2 SASEGT. The ends lost 4 bases at V and 4 bases at J; junction bases unmatched: 7. The CDR3 has 15 amino acids. CDR3 region: CASSVQGGGYNEQFF. CDR3 DNA, as far as it was read: TGTGCCAGCAGTGTTCAAGGGGGCGGGTACAATGAG.

This clone was seen at least ten times. The read gets to within 3 residues of the CDR3 end, and the germline J gene fills in the rest. The gene calls are TRBV30 and TRBJ1-2, with 7 bases fitting TRBD1. CDR3 length equals 14 residues. CDR1 and CDR2 (germline): GTSNPN, SVGIG (reference sequence). Incomplete CDR3 DNA: TGTTCGCTTGGCCCCGGGACAGAAAACTATGGC. Amino acid sequence: CSLGPGTENYG. The whole CDR3 region reads CSLGPGTENYGYTF.

This clone occurred many times. The read terminates 3 residues before the CDR3 end, so the remaining end is supplied by the germline J gene. V gene TRBV2 combines with J gene TRBJ2-2; D is tentatively TRBD1 or TRBD2 (7 bases each). Trimming took 7 bases from V and 8 from J, leaving 17 bases between them. CDR1 is SNHLY, CDR2 FYNNEI, per germline. The CDR3 contains 14 residues. Partial CDR3 DNA: TGTGCCAGCACCACAGGGGAGGGTATAGGGGAG. This codes for CASTTGEGIGE. The complete CDR3 protein is CASTTGEGIGELFF. Drawing the rest from reference TRBV2 and TRBJ2-2, the complete variable domain is EPEVTQTPSHQVTQMGQEVILRCVPISNHLYFYWYRQILGQKVEFLVSFYNNEISEKSEIFDDQFSVERPDGSNFTLKIRSTKLEDSAMYFCASTTGEGIGELFFGEGSRLTVL.

Concerning this clone: From the germline J gene comes the end of the CDR3, since the read stops 3 residues before it. The chain employs TRBV7-2 and TRBJ2-2, with D possibly TRBD2 on 6 matching bases. The V end was cut by 5 bases, the J end by 5 bases, with 6 bases between. CDR1 and CDR2 (germline): SGHTA, FQGNSA. The CDR3 length is 12 residues. The DNA read from the CDR3 is TGTGCCAGCAGCCGGGGGACCGGGGAG. Translating it yields CASSRGTGE. The CDR3 as a whole reads CASSRGTGELFF.

This clone was recorded many times. Read sequence stops 3 residues before the CDR3 end, and the germline J gene provides the missing end. The chain carries TRBV30 and TRBJ2-3, with D tentatively TRBD2 (5 bases). Between the trimmed V and J ends, which lost 4 bases and 1 base, there was a span of 15 bases. The CDR3 covers 15 residues. The germline V gene has CDR1 GTSNPN and CDR2 SVGIG (reference sequence). The CDR3 spells CAWNGVADRTDTQYF. Incomplete CDR3 DNA: TGTGCCTGGAACGGGGTTGCGGATCGCACAGATACG.

In its sample, this clone was seen many times. The read ends 3 residues early relative to the CDR3; the germline J gene fills the gap. The rearrangement links TRBV5-4 to TRBJ2-2, with TRBD1 identical over 12 bases. The CDR3 spans 16 residues. Germline V gene data show CDR1 as SGHNT and CDR2 as YYREEE (reference sequence). The ends lost 3 bases at V and 4 bases at J; junction bases unmatched: 4. The CDR3 DNA, read in part, is TGTGCCAGCAGCTCCCGGGACAGGGGGCTCACCGGGGAG. It codes for CASSSRDRGLTGE. In full, the CDR3 is CASSSRDRGLTGELFF.

This clone has ten or more counts. The CDR3 is CASSALSTGDFRSNQPQHF. The CDR3 DNA, read in part, is TGTGCCAGTAGTGCCCTGTCAACAGGGGATTTTAGAAGCAATCAGCCC. The gene calls are TRBV19 and TRBJ1-5, with TRBD1 matching 7 bases. The CDR3 end is not reached by the read, which stops 3 residues before it; the germline J gene fills it in. The length of the CDR3 is 19 residues. V trimming: 5 bases; J trimming: 1 base; junction bases outside the gene matches: 17. CDR1 is LNHDA and CDR2 is SQIVND in the germline V gene (reference sequence).

In its sample, this clone was seen many times. The CDR3 end lies 3 residues beyond the end of the read and is filled in from the germline J gene. The chain joins TRBV19 to TRBJ1-5; D is possibly TRBD1 (6 bases). CDR3 size: 15 residues. CDR1 and CDR2 (germline): LNHDA, SQIVND (reference sequence). Trimming removed 5 bases from V and 3 bases from J, with 14 bases in between. The DNA read from the CDR3 is TGTGCCAGTAGTTACCAGGGGCAGTTCAATCAGCCC. It codes for CASSYQGQFNQP. The full CDR3 sequence reads CASSYQGQFNQPQHF.

The table lists this clone with many counts. The read finishes 3 residues shy of the CDR3 end, and the germline J gene is used to complete it. The chain uses TRBV7-9 and TRBJ2-1, with a possible D match to TRBD2 (6 bases). Germline V lookup: CDR1 SEHNR, CDR2 FQNEAQ (reference sequence). Trimming removed 1 base from V and 9 bases from J, with 13 bases in between. The CDR3 length is 14 residues. Partial CDR3 DNA: TGTGCCAGCAGCTTAGGGCCACTAGCTGGTGAG. Translating gives CASSLGPLAGE. The entire CDR3 reads CASSLGPLAGEQFF.

This clone was seen a handful of times. The CDR3 end lies 3 residues beyond the end of the read and is filled in from the germline J gene. V gene TRBV30 combines with J gene TRBJ1-2; no clear D. The CDR3 is made up of 14 amino acids. Looked up from germline, CDR1 is GTSNPN and CDR2 is SVGIG (reference sequence). The CDR3 bases that were read are TGTGCCTGGAGCCTACGGACTAGCAACAATGAC. This translates into CAWSLRTSNND. The full CDR3 protein is CAWSLRTSNNDYTF.

This clone was counted ten times or more. The CDR3 goes on 3 residues after the read ends, and that part is filled in from the germline J gene. The V and J genes are TRBV10-3 and TRBJ1-4; possible D gene TRBD1, 6 bases. Between the trimmed V and J ends, which lost 8 bases and 10 bases, there was a span of 17 bases. CDR3 length: 13 residues. The germline V gene has CDR1 ENHRY and CDR2 SYGVKD. The CDR3 loop is CAIGDTEIGKLFF. The covered CDR3 bases are TGTGCCATCGGGGACACCGAGATAGGAAAA.

This clone was seen many times. The sequence runs out 3 residues before the end of the CDR3; the remainder is reconstructed from the germline J gene. The gene calls are TRBV5-1 and TRBJ2-1; 8 nucleotides agree with TRBD2. This CDR3 region has 16 residues. Germline V gene data show CDR1 as SGHRS and CDR2 as YFSETQ. V trimming: 3 bases; J trimming: 4 bases; junction bases outside the gene matches: 9. CDR3 bases read: TGCGCCAGCAGCTCGGGGGGGAAAGACGGTTACAATGAG. This codes for CASSSGGKDGYNE. The CDR3 in full is CASSSGGKDGYNEQFF.

This clone came up many times. The CDR3 end is not reached by the read, which stops 3 residues before it; the germline J gene fills it in. The V call is TRBV6-2 or TRBV6-3, the J call TRBJ2-7; D gene uncertain. Looked up from germline, CDR1 is MNHEY and CDR2 is SVGEGT. The CDR3 totals 12 residues. Trimming removed 5 bases at V and 0 bases at J, with 5 bases between. CDR3 sequence reads: CASSLYSYEQYF. CDR3 DNA, as far as it was read: TGTGCCAGCAGTCTTTACTCCTACGAG.

Many counts were recorded for this clone. The CDR3 end lies 3 residues beyond the end of the read and is filled in from the germline J gene. This rearrangement joins TRBV19 to TRBJ2-7, with TRBD2 as a possible D gene (6 bases). The ends were cut back, 6 bases at V and 6 bases at J, with 9 bases in the middle. Germline CDR1 reads LNHDA; CDR2 reads SQIVND (reference sequence). The CDR3 contains 11 residues. CDR3 DNA, as far as it was read: TGTGCCAGTAGAGCGGGCCGCGAG. Translation: CASRAGRE. The entire CDR3 is CASRAGREQYF.

The sample holds many counts of this clone. Sequencing ends 3 residues short of the CDR3 end; the germline J gene provides the rest. The V and J genes are TRBV11-2 and TRBJ2-5; D is unresolved. The CDR3 has 13 amino acids. V was trimmed by 5 bases and J by 1 base, leaving 8 bases between them. CDR1 is SGHAT, CDR2 FQNNGV, per germline. CDR3 amino acids: CASSLRPQETQYF. The covered CDR3 bases are TGTGCCAGCAGCCTACGTCCCCAAGAGACC.

This clone was detected ten times or more. The read falls 3 residues short of the CDR3 end, and the missing part is taken from the germline J gene. The chain uses TRBV7-6 and TRBJ2-2; D is uncertain. V lost 1 base, J lost 0 bases, and 9 bases lay in between. This CDR3 spans 16 amino acids. Per germline, CDR1 SGHVS and CDR2 FNYEAQ. The part of the CDR3 DNA that was read is TGTGCCAGCAGCTTAGTAAGCGCAACGAACACCGGGGAG. This gives the protein CASSLVSATNTGE. The whole CDR3 sequence is CASSLVSATNTGELFF.

In this sample, this clone turned up a few times. The sequence runs out 3 residues before the end of the CDR3; the remainder is reconstructed from the germline J gene. The V and J genes are TRBV7-9 and TRBJ1-3, with D perhaps matching TRBD1 (6 bases). This CDR3 comprises 14 residues. Trimming took off 5 bases at V and 5 bases at J, with 13 bases between the two ends. Germline lookup yields CDR1 SEHNR and CDR2 FQNEAQ (reference sequence). The CDR3 DNA, read in part, is TGTGCCAGCAGCCCGGGGGGGGGCAGAAACACC. Its translation: CASSPGGGRNT. The CDR3, in full, reads CASSPGGGRNTIYF.

This clone was observed a handful of times. The sequenced fragment ends 3 residues before the CDR3 boundary, so the rest is inferred from the germline J gene. The genes are TRBV18 and TRBJ1-2, with a weak D call TRBD1 (5 bases). The germline V gene encodes CDR1 KGHSH and CDR2 LQKENI. This CDR3 is 13 amino acids long. The V gene lost 3 bases and the J gene lost 6 bases, with 11 bases spanning the gap. CDR3 amino acids: CASSPGRVNGYTF. The part of the CDR3 DNA that was read is TGTGCCAGCTCACCCGGCAGGGTAAATGGC.

This clone has ten or more counts. Sequencing ends 3 residues short of the CDR3 end; the germline J gene provides the rest. The chain combines TRBV19 with TRBJ1-5; D is unclear. Germline lookup yields CDR1 LNHDA and CDR2 SQIVND (reference sequence). This CDR3 has 9 amino acids. V lost 10 bases, J lost 6 bases, and 4 bases lay in between. This CDR3 reads CATGQPQHF. CDR3 bases read: TGTGCCACAGGTCAGCCC.

This clone was counted at least ten times. From the germline J gene comes the end of the CDR3, since the read stops 3 residues before it. J is TRBJ2-1 and V is TRBV30, with 8 bases matching TRBD2. The J segment lost 4 bases and the V segment lost 4 bases, leaving 6 bases of the junction unmatched. Germline V lookup: CDR1 GTSNPN, CDR2 SVGIG (reference sequence). The CDR3 consists of 14 residues. CDR3 DNA, as far as it was read: TGTGCCTGGACCCTGGGACTAGGTTACAATGAG. This sequence encodes CAWTLGLGYNE. The CDR3 in full is CAWTLGLGYNEQFF.

The table lists this clone with many counts. The read comes to an end 3 residues before the CDR3 does, leaving the germline J gene to fill in the end. This chain uses TRBV6-1 with TRBJ2-3; perhaps TRBD1 as D (6 bases). CDR1 is MNHNS, CDR2 SASEGT, per germline. The CDR3 consists of 13 residues. V lost 2 bases and J lost 5, with 8 bases in between. The DNA read from the CDR3 is TGTGCCAGCAGTGAATTAGGGGGAGATACG. Translating gives CASSELGGDT. In full, the CDR3 reads CASSELGGDTQYF.

This clone was seen more than once but under ten times. With the read ending 3 residues before the CDR3 end, the germline J gene is used to fill in that end. This chain joins TRBV5-1 and TRBJ2-3; D call uncertain. CDR1 is SGHRS, CDR2 YFSETQ, per germline. The V gene lost 1 base and the J gene lost 0 bases, with 9 bases spanning the gap. This CDR3 spans 15 amino acids. This CDR3 is CASSLLAGSTDTQYF. CDR3 bases read: TGCGCCAGCAGCTTGCTGGCAGGTAGCACAGATACG.

This clone appeared many times. The read halts 3 residues ahead of the CDR3 end, with the missing end drawn from the germline J gene. This chain uses TRBV2 with TRBJ2-5; 7 bases fit TRBD1. Germline CDR1 reads SNHLY; CDR2 reads FYNNEI. Losses at the gene ends were 6 bases for V and 7 bases for J; bases not matched to a gene: 17. This CDR3 spans 16 amino acids. The CDR3 sequence: CASSAKPGQKRGTQYF. The CDR3 bases that were read are TGTGCCAGCAGCGCCAAGCCGGGACAGAAGAGAGGGACC.

This clone was counted only a few times. The read is 3 residues too short to cover the CDR3 end, so that end is filled in from the germline J gene. The chain carries TRBV5-1 and TRBJ1-4, with 8 nucleotides matching TRBD1. The CDR3 spans 17 residues. Germline assignment: CDR1 SGHRS and CDR2 YFSETQ. CDR3 amino acids: CASSLGGRGRTNSPLFF. CDR3 DNA, as far as it was read: TGCGCCAGCAGCTTGGGGGGCAGGGGGCGGACGAATTCACCA.

This clone has a count of ten or more. Coverage ceases 3 residues before the CDR3 finishes, and the germline J gene fills in the end. The chain has TRBV19 and TRBJ2-7; 8 bases fit TRBD2. Germline CDR1 LNHDA, CDR2 SQIVND (reference sequence). The CDR3 spans 14 residues. Germline trimming cut 6 bases from V and 0 bases from J; bases unmatched to any gene: 4. The CDR3 DNA, read in part, is TGTGCCAGTAGCCATAGCGGGACCTCCTACGAG. Translated, it gives CASSHSGTSYE. In full, the CDR3 reads CASSHSGTSYEQYF.

This clone has a count of ten or more. The CDR3 goes on 3 residues after the read ends, and that part is filled in from the germline J gene. The rearrangement joins TRBV5-6 to TRBJ2-3; no definite D call. Germline V lookup: CDR1 SGHDT, CDR2 YYEEEE. The V gene lost 2 bases and the J gene lost 4 bases, with 11 bases spanning the gap. The CDR3 extends over 14 amino acids. The CDR3: CASSLPGPADTQYF. The DNA read from the CDR3 is TGTGCCAGCAGCTTACCTGGGCCCGCAGATACG.

This clone was detected ten times or more. The CDR3 end falls 3 residues outside the read, so it is completed with the germline J gene. The chain recombines TRBV28 with TRBJ2-7; 9 bases line up with TRBD1. This CDR3 is 15 amino acids long. Looked up from germline, CDR1 is MDHEN and CDR2 is SYDVKM. After removal of 5 bases from V and 5 bases from J, the junction contained 10 bases not matched to a gene. CDR3: CASSPPGQGIDEQYF. Incomplete CDR3 DNA: TGTGCCAGCAGTCCGCCCGGACAGGGGATCGACGAG.

This clone has a count of ten or more. The CDR3 DNA, read in part, is TGTGCCAGCAGCCTGGGCGTGGGGGCTAACACCGGGGAG. It specifies CASSLGVGANTGE. The entire CDR3 protein is CASSLGVGANTGELFF. The V call is TRBV7-6, the J call TRBJ2-2, with D perhaps TRBD1 (6 bases). The read is 3 residues too short to cover the CDR3 end, so that end is filled in from the germline J gene. V gave up 5 bases and J gave up 2 bases, with 15 bases separating them. The CDR3 runs 16 residues. Germline V gene lookup returns CDR1 SGHVS and CDR2 FNYEAQ.

This clone came up many times. The read terminates 3 residues before the CDR3 end, so the remaining end is supplied by the germline J gene. The genes are TRBV4-1 and TRBJ2-2; D is undetermined. Germline V lookup: CDR1 MGHRA, CDR2 YSYEKL. The V end lost 2 bases, the J end lost 0 bases, and 4 bases lay between the germline ends. The CDR3 sequence is 14 residues long. CDR3 protein: CASSQQTNTGELFF. CDR3 DNA, as far as it was read: TGCGCCAGCAGCCAACAGACGAACACCGGGGAG.